Reported below is one TCR beta chain. Antigen specificity is unknown. CDR1 is MNHEY, CDR2 SVGAGI, per germline. The CDR3 is 15 residues long. V trimming: 5 bases; J trimming: 6 bases; junction bases outside the gene matches: 11. This sample was taken from a study of post-analysis software for immune sequencing data. Background on the study: Recorded disease courses covered relapsing-remitting, secondary progressive and progressive-relapsing multiple sclerosis. Some patients had no subtype annotation.

Incorporated into the TCR beta cDNA libraries were unique molecular identifiers, which served to reduce PCR and sequencing biases. Roughly 500,000 cDNA molecules came from around 1 to 9.1 million T cells. MiXCR was run by TCRdb on the PCR reads, yielding one entry per CDR3 protein. The profile shows hundreds of thousands of distinct CDR3 sequences, about 44% of them singletons. Broader study findings: F measure showed strong co-clustering of same-batch samples. In patients, TRBV5-6, TRBV5-1 and TRBV20-1 belonged to roughly five TRBV segments found more frequently than in controls.

The TCR sequence derives from a girl between 10 and 17 years old with multiple sclerosis. The rearrangement joins TRBV6-5 to TRBJ2-7, with 9 bases fitting TRBD1. Sequenced input: blood. This CDR3 is CASSRPGQGSGEQYF. The CDR3 nucleotides are TGTGCCAGCAGTAGACCGGGACAGGGATCAGGCGAGCAGTACTTC.